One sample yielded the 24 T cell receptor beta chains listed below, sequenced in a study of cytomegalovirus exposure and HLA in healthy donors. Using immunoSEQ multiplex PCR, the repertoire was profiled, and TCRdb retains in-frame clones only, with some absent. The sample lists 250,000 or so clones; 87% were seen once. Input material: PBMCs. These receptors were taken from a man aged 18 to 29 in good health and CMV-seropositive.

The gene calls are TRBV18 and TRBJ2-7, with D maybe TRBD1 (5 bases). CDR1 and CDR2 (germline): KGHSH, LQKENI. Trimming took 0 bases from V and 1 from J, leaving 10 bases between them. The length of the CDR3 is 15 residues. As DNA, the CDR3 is TGTGCCAGCTCACCACCAACAGGTTCGTCCTACGAGCAGTACTTC. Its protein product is CASSPPTGSSYEQYF.

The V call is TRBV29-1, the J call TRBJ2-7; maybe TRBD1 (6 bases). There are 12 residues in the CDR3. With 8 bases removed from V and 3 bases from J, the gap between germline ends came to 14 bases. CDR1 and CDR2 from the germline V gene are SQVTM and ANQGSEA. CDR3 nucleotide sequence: TGCAGCACGGCGGACAGCGGCTACGAGCAGTACTTC. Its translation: CSTADSGYEQYF.

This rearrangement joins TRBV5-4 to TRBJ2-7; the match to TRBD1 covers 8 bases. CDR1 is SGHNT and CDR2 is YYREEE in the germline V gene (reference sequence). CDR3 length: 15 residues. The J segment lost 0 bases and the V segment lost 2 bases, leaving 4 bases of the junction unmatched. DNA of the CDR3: TGTGCCAGCAGCTTCTCCGGACAGGGCTCCTACGAGCAGTACTTC. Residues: CASSFSGQGSYEQYF.

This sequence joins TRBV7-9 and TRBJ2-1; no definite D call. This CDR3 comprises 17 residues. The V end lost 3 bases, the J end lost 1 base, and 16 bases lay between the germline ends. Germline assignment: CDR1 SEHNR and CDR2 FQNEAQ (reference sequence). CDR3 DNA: TGTGCCAGCAGCTTCGATTTGAGCGTTCTATCCTACAATGAGCAGTTCTTC. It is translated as CASSFDLSVLSYNEQFF.

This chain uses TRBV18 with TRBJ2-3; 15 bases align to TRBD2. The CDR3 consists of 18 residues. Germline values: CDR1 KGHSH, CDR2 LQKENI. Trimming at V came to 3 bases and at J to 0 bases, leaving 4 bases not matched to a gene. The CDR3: CASSPGLAGGLSTDTQYF. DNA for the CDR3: TGTGCCAGCTCACCCGGACTAGCGGGAGGGCTGAGCACAGATACGCAGTATTTT.

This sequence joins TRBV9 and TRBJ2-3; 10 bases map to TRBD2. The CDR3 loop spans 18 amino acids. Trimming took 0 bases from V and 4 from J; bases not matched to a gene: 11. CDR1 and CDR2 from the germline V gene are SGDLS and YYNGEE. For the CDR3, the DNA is TGTGCCAGCAGCGTAGCCCGGAGGCTAGCGGGAGTTCCAGATACGCAGTATTTT. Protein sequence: CASSVARRLAGVPDTQYF.

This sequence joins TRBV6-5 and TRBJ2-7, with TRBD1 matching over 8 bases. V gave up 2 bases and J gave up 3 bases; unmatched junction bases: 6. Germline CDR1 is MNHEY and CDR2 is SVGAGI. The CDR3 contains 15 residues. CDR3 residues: CASSYTSGQGYEQYF. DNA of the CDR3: TGTGCCAGCAGTTACACCTCAGGACAGGGCTACGAGCAGTACTTC.

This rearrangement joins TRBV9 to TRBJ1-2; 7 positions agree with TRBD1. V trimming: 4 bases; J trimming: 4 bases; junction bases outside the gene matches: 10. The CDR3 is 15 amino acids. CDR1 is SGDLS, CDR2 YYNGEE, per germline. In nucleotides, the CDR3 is TGTGCCAGCAGCATAGGTACAGGGGCGTCCTATGGCTACACCTTC. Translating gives CASSIGTGASYGYTF.

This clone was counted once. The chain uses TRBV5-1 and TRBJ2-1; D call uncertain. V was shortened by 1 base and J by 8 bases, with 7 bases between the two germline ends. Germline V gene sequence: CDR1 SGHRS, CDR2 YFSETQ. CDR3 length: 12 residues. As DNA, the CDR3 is TGCGCCAGCAGCTTGTTTGGGGATGAGCAGTTCTTC. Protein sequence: CASSLFGDEQFF.

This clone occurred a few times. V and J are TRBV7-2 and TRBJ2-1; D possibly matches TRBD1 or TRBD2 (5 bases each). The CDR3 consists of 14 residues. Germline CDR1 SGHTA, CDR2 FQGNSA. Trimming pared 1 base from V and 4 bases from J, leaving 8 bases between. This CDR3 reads CASSLGGSYNEQFF. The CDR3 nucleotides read TGTGCCAGCAGCTTAGGGGGGTCTTACAATGAGCAGTTCTTC.

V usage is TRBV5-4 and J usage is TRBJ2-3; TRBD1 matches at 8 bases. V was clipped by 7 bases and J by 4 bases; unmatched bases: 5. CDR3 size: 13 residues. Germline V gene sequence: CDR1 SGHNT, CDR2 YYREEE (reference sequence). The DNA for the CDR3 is TGTGCCAGCGGGCAGGGGGCAGCAGATACGCAGTATTTT. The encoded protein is CASGQGAADTQYF. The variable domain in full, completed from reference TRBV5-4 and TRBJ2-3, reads ETGVTQSPTHLIKTRGQQVTLRCSSQSGHNTVSWYQQALGQGPQFIFQYYREEENGRGNFPPRFSGLQFPNYSSELNVNALELDDSALYLCASGQGAADTQYFGPGTRLTVL.

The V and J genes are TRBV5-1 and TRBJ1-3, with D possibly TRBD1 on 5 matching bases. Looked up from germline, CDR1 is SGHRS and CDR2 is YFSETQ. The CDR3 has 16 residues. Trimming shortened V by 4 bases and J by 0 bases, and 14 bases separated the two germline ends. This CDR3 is CASSLNSGSSGNTIYF. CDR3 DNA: TGCGCCAGCAGCCTCAATTCAGGGAGCTCTGGAAACACCATATATTTT.

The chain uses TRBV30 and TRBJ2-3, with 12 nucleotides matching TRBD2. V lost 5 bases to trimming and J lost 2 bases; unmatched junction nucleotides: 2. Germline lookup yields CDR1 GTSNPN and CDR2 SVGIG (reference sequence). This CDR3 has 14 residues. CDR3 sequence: CAWGLAGNTDTQYF. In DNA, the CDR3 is TGTGCCTGGGGACTAGCGGGGAACACAGATACGCAGTATTTT.

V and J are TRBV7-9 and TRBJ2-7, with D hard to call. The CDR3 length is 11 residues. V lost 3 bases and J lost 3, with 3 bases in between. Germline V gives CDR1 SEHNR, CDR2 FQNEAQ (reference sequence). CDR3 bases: TGTGCCAGCAGCTTTTACTACGAGCAGTACTTC. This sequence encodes CASSFYYEQYF.

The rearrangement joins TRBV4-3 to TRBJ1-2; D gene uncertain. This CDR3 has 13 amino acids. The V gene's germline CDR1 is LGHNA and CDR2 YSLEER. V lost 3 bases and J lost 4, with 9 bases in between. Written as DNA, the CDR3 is TGCGCCAGCAGCCAGGCCAAGACCTATGGCTACACCTTC. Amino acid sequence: CASSQAKTYGYTF.

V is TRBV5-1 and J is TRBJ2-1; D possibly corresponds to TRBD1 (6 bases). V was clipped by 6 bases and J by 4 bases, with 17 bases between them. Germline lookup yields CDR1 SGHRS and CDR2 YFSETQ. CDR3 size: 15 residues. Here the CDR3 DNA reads TGCGCCAGCAAAATCCGGGACAAGAGATACAATGAGCAGTTCTTC. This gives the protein CASKIRDKRYNEQFF.

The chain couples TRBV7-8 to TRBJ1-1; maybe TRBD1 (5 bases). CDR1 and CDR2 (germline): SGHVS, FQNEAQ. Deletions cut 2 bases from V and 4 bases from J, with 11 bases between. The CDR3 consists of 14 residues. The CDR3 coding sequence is TGTGCCAGCAGCTTACGCAGGGCGGGCACTGAAGCTTTCTTT. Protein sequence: CASSLRRAGTEAFF.

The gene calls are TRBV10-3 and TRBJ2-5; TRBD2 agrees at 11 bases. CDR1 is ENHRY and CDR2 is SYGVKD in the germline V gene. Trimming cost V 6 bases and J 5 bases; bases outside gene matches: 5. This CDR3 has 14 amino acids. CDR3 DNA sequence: TGTGCCATCAGCCTAGCGGGAGGCGAGGAGACCCAGTACTTC. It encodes CAISLAGGEETQYF.

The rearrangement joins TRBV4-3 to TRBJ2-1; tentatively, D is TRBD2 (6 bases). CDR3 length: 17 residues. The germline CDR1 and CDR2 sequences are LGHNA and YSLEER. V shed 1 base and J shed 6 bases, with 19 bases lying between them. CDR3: CASSQGSLALGGNEQFF. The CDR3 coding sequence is TGCGCCAGCAGCCAAGGCTCCCTAGCGTTAGGAGGCAATGAGCAGTTCTTC.

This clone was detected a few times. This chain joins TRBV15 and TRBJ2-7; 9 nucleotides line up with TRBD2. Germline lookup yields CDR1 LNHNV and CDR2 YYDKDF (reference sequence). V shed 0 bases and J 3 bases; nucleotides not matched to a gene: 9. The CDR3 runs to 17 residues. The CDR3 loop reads CATSRDRLAGSNYEQYF. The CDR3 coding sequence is TGTGCCACCAGCAGAGATAGGCTAGCGGGATCGAACTACGAGCAGTACTTC.

The chain's CDR3 is CASSLVDRVFEQYF. CDR3 DNA sequence: TGTGCCAGCAGCTTGGTGGACAGGGTATTCGAGCAGTACTTC. This chain joins TRBV5-6 and TRBJ2-7; 8 bases line up with TRBD1. V was pared by 0 bases and J by 6 bases, with 5 bases of the junction left unmatched. The CDR3 length is 14 residues. The germline CDR1 and CDR2 sequences are SGHDT and YYEEEE.

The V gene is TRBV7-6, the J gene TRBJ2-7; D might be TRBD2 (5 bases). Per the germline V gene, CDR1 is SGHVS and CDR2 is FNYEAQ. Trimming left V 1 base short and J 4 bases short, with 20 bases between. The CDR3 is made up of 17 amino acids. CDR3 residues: CASSLGAGRQIEYEQYF. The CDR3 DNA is TGTGCCAGCAGCTTAGGCGCGGGCAGGCAAATTGAGTACGAGCAGTACTTC.

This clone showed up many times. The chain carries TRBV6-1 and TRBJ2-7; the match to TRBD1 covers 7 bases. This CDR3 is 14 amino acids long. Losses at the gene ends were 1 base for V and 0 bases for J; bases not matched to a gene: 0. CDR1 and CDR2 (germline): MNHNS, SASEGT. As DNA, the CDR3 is TGTGCCAGCAGTGAAGGGGACAGCTCCTACGAGCAGTACTTC. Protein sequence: CASSEGDSSYEQYF.

CDR3 protein: CASSLDSFNQPQHF. The CDR3 DNA reads as TGTGCCAGCAGCTTAGACAGCTTCAATCAGCCCCAGCATTTT. J is TRBJ1-5 and V is TRBV11-1; no definite D call. Germline CDR1 SGHAT, CDR2 FQDESV (reference sequence). With 1 base removed from V and 3 bases from J, the gap between germline ends came to 7 bases. This CDR3 spans 14 amino acids.